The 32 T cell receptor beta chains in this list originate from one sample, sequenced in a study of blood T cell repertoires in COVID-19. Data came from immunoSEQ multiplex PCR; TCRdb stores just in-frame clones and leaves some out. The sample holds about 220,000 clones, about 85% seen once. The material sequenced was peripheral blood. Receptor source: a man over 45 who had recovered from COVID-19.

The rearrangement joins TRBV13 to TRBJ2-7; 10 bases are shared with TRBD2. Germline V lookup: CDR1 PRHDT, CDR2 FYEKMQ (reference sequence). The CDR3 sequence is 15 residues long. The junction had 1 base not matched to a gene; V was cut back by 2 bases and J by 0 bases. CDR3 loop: CASSLRTSGSYEQYF. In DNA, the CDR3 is TGTGCCAGCAGCTTACGGACTAGCGGCTCCTACGAGCAGTACTTC.

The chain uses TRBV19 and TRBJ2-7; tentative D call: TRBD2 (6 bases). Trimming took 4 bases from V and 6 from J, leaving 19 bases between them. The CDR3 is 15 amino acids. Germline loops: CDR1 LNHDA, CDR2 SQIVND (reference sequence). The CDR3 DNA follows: TGTGCCAGTAGTACCCGGGGGAGAGGAGCGGGCGAGCAGTACTTC. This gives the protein CASSTRGRGAGEQYF.

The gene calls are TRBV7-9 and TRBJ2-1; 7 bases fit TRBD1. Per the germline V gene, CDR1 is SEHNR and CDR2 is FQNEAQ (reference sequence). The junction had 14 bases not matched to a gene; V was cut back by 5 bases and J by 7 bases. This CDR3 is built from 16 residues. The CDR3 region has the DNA TGTGCCAGCAGCCTGACAGGGACCTACCTAAGAAATGAGCAGTTCTTC. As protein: CASSLTGTYLRNEQFF. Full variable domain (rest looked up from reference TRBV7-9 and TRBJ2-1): DTGVSQNPRHKITKRGQNVTFRCDPISEHNRLYWYRQTLGQGPEFLTYFQNEAQLEKSRLLSDRFSAERPKGSFSTLEIQRTEQGDSAMYLCASSLTGTYLRNEQFFGPGTRLTVL.

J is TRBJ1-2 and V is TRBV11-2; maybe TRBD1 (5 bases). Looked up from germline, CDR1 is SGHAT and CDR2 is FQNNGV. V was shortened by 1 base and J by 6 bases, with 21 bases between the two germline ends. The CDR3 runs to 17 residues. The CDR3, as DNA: TGTGCCAGCAGCTTAGTGGGAAGAAGACAGCCCAGCGATGGCTACACCTTC. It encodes CASSLVGRRQPSDGYTF.

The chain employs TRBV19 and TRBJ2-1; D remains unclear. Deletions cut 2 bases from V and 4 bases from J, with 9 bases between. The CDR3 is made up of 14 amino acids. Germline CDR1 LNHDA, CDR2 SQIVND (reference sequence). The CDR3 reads CASSISDLYNEQFF. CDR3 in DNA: TGTGCCAGTAGTATATCCGACTTGTACAATGAGCAGTTCTTC.

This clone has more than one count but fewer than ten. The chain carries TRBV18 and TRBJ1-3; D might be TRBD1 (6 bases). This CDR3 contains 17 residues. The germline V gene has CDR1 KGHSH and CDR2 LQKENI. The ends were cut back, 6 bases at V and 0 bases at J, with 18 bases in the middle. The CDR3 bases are TGTGCCAGCTCCTCCTCCTTCCGGACAGACTCTGGAAACACCATATATTTT. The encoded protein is CASSSSFRTDSGNTIYF.

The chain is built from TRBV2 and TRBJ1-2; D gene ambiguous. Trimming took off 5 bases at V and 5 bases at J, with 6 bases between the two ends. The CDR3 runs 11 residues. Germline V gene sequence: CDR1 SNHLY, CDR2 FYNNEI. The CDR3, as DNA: TGTGCCAGCAGTCCACGGTATGGCTACACCTTC. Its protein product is CASSPRYGYTF.

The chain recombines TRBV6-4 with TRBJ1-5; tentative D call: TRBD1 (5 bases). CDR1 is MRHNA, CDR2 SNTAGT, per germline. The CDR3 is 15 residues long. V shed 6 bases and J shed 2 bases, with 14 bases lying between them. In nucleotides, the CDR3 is TGTGCCAGCAGGGGGGAGGAGGGAGGCAATCAGCCCCAGCATTTT. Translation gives CASRGEEGGNQPQHF.

The CDR3 sequence is CASRRQGRNEKLFF. In nucleotides, the CDR3 is TGTGCCAGCAGAAGACAGGGACGTAATGAAAAACTGTTTTTT. The chain couples TRBV6-5 to TRBJ1-4; 7 positions agree with TRBD1. Germline V gene data show CDR1 as MNHEY and CDR2 as SVGAGI. The CDR3 spans 14 residues. V dropped 6 bases and J dropped 4; count of bases not matched to a gene: 5.

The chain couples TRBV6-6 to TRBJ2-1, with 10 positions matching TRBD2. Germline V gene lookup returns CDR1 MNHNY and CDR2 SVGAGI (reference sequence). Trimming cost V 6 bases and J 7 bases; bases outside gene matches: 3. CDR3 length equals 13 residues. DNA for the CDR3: TGTGCCAGCAGGGCTAGCGGGAGTAATGAGCAGTTCTTC. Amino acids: CASRASGSNEQFF.

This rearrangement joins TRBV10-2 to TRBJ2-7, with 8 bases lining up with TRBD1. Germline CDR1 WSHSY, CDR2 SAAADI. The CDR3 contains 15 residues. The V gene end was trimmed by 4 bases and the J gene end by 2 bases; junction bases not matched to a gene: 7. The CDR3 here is CASSGPGQGTYEQYF. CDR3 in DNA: TGCGCCAGCAGTGGCCCCGGACAGGGCACCTACGAGCAGTACTTC.

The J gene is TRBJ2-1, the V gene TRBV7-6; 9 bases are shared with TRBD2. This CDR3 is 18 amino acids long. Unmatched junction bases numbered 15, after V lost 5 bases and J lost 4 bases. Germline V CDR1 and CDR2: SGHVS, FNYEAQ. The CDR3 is CASSAVRAGGLNYNEQFF. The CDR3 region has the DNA TGTGCCAGCAGCGCCGTACGAGCGGGAGGCCTTAATTACAATGAGCAGTTCTTC. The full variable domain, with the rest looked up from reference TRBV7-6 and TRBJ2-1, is GAGVSQSPRYKVTKRGQDVALRCDPISGHVSLYWYRQALGQGPEFLTYFNYEAQQDKSGLPNDRFSAERPEGSISTLTIQRTEQRDSAMYRCASSAVRAGGLNYNEQFFGPGTRLTVL.

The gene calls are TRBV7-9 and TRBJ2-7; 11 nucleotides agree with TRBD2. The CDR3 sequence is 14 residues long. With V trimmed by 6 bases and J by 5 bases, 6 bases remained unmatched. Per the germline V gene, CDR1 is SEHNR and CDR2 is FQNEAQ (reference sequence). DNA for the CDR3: TGTGCCAGCAGAACTAGCGGGAGTGGGAACGAGCAGTACTTC. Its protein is CASRTSGSGNEQYF.

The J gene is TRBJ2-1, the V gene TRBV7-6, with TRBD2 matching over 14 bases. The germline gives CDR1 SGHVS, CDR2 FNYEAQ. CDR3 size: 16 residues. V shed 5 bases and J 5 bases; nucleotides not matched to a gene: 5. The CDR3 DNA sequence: TGTGCCAGCAGCCCGGGACTAGCGGGAGCCGACAATGAGCAGTTCTTC. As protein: CASSPGLAGADNEQFF.

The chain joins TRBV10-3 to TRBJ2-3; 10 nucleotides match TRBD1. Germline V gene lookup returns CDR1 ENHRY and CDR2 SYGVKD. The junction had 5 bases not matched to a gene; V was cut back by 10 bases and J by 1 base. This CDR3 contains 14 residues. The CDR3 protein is CATRQGAGTDTQYF. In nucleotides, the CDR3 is TGTGCCACAAGACAGGGGGCCGGCACAGATACGCAGTATTTT.

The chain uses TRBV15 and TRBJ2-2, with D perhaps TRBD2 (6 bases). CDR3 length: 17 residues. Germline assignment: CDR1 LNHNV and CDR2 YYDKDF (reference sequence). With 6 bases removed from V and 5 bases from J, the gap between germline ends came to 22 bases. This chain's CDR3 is CATSPDLRLAYTGELFF. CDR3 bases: TGTGCCACCAGTCCTGACTTAAGGCTAGCGTATACCGGGGAGCTGTTTTTT.

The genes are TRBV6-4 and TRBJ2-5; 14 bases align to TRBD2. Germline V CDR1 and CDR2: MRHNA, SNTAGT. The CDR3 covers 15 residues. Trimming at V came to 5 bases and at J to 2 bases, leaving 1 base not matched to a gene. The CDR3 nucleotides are TGTGCCAGCAGTCGACTAGCGGGAGGGCAAGAGACCCAGTACTTC. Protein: CASSRLAGGQETQYF.

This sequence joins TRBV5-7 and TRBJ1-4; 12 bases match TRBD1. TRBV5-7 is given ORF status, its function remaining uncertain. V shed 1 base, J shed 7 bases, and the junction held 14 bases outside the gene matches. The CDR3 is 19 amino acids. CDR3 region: CASSLTMGQGARDSEKLFF. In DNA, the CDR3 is TGTGCCAGCAGCTTGACTATGGGACAGGGGGCGCGGGACAGTGAAAAACTGTTTTTT.

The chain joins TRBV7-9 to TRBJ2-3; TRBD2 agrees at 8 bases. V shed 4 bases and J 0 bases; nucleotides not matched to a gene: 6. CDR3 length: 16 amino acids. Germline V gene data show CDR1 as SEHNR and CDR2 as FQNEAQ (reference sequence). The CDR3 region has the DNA TGTGCCAGCAGCTCTAGCGGGCGAGCTAGCACAGATACGCAGTATTTT. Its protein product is CASSSSGRASTDTQYF.

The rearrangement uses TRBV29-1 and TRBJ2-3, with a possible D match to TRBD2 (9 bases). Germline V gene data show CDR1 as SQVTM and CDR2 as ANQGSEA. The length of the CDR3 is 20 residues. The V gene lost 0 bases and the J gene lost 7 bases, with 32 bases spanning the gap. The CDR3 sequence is CSVEDFGAGGWREGQYTQYF. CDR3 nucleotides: TGCAGCGTTGAAGACTTTGGGGCAGGGGGCTGGCGGGAGGGCCAATATACGCAGTATTTT.

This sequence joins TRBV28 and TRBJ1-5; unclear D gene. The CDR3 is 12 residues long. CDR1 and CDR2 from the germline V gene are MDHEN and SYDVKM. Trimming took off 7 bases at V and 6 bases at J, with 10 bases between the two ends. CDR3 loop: CASTPGFQPQHF. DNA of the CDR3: TGTGCCAGCACTCCCGGGTTTCAGCCCCAGCATTTT.

Written as DNA, the CDR3 is TGTGCCACCAGCAGAGATGCAGGTCAGCCCCAGCATTTT. It yields the protein CATSRDAGQPQHF. This chain connects TRBV15 to TRBJ1-5; D is unclear. Trimming left V 0 bases short and J 6 bases short, with 6 bases between. This CDR3 is 13 amino acids long. Germline V CDR1 and CDR2: LNHNV, YYDKDF (reference sequence).

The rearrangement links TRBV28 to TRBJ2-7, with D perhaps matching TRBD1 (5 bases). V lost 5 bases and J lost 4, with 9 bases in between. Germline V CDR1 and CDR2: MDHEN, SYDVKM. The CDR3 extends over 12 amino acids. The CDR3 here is CASSLHRYEQYF. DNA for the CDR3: TGTGCCAGCAGTCTCCACAGGTACGAGCAGTACTTC.

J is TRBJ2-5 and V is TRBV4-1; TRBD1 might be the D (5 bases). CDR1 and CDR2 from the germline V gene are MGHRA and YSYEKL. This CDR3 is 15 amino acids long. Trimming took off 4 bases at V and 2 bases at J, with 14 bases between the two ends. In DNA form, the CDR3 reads TGCGCCAGCAGCCTAAGCCCAGGGAATCAAGAGACCCAGTACTTC. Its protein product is CASSLSPGNQETQYF.

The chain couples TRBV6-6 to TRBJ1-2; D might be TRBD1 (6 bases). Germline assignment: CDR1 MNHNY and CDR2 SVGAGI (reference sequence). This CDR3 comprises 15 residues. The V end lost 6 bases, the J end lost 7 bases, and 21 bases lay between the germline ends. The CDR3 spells CASRSRDTEKLGYTF. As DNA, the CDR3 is TGTGCCAGCAGATCCCGGGACACCGAAAAGCTTGGCTACACCTTC.

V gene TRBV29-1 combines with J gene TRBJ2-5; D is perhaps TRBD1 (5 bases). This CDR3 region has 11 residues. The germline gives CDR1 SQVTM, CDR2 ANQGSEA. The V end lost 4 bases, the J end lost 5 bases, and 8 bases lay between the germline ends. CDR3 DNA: TGCAGCGTTGTGGGGCTCGAGACCCAGTACTTC. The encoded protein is CSVVGLETQYF.

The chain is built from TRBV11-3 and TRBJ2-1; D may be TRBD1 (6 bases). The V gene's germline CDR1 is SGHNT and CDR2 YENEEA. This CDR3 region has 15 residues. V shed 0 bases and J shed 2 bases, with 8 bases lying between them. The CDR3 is CASSLDRGPYNEQFF. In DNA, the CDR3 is TGTGCCAGCAGCTTAGACAGGGGACCCTACAATGAGCAGTTCTTC.

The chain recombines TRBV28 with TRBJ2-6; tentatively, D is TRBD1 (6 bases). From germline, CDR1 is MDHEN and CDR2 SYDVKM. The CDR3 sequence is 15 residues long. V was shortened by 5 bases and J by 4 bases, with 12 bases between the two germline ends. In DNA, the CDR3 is TGTGCCAGCAGTAAAGGGGGTACCGGGGCCAACGTCCTGACTTTC. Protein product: CASSKGGTGANVLTF.

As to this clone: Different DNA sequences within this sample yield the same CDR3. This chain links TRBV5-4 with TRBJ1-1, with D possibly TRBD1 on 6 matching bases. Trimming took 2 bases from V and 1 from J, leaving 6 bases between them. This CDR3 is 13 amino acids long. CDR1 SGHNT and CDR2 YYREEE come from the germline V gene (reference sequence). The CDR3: CASSLGGNTEAFF. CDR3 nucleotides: TGTGCCAGCAGCTTAGGGGGGAACACTGAAGCTTTCTTT.

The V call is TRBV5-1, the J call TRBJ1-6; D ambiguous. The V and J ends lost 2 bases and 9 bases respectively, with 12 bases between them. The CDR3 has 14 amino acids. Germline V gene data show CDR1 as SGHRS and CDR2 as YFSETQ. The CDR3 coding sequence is TGCGCCAGCAGCTTAGAGGGATGGGGTTCACCCCTCCACTTT. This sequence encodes CASSLEGWGSPLHF.

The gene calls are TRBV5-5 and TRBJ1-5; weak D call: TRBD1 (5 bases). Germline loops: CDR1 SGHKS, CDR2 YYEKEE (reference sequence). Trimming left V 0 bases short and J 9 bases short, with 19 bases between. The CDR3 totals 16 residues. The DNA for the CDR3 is TGTGCCAGCAGCTTGGGACAGTCCCCCCACAATGGGCCCCAGCATTTT. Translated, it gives CASSLGQSPHNGPQHF.

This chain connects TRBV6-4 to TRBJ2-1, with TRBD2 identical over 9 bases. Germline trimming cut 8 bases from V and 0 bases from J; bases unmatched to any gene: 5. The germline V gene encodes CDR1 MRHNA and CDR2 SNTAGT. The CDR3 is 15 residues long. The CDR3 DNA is TGTGCCAGCGGACTTAGCGGGAGCTCCTACAATGAGCAGTTCTTC. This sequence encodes CASGLSGSSYNEQFF.